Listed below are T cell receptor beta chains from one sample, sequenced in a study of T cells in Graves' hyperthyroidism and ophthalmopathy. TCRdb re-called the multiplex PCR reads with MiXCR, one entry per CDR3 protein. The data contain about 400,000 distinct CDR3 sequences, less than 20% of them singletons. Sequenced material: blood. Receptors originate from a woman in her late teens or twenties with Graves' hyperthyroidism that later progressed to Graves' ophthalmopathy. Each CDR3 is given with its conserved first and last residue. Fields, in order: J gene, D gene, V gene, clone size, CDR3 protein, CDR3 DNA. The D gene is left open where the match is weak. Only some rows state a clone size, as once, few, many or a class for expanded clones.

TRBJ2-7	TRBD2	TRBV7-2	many	CASSILAGESYEQYF	TGTGCCAGCAGCATTTTAGCGGGAGAATCCTACGAGCAGTACTTC
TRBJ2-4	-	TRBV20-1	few	CSALPIRDPKNIQYF	TGCAGTGCTCTTCCGATACGGGACCCCAAAAACATTCAGTACTTC
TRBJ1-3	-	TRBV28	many	CASSEGTLPRNTIYF	TGTGCCAGCAGTGAGGGGACCCTACCTCGAAACACCATATATTTT
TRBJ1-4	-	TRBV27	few	CASSQGWTNEKLFF	TGTGCCAGCAGCCAGGGGTGGACTAATGAAAAACTGTTTTTT
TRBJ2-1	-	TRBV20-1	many	CSASRPGAPSYNEQFF	TGCAGTGCGTCGCGCCCGGGAGCCCCCTCCTACAATGAGCAGTTCTTC
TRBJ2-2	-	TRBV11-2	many	CASSLDFGELFF	TGTGCCAGCAGCTTAGATTTTGGGGAGCTGTTTTTT
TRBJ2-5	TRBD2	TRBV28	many	CASSLSTGSLAGKTKETQYF	TGTGCCAGCAGTTTAAGTACAGGATCCCTAGCGGGAAAAACGAAAGAGACCCAGTACTTC
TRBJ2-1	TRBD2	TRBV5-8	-	CASSLGPGTRREQFF	TGTGCCAGCAGCTTGGGGCCCGGGACTAGAAGGGAGCAGTTCTTC
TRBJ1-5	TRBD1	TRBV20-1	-	CSATPGQVFNQPQLF	TGCAGTGCAACACCGGGACAGGTCTTCAATCAGCCCCAGCTTTTT
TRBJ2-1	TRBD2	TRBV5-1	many	CASSLRLAGGVEQFF	TGCGCCAGCAGCTTACGACTAGCGGGAGGGGTTGAGCAGTTCTTC
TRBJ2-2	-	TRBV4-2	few	CASSQDRAGLTNTGELFF	TGTGCCAGCAGCCAAGACAGGGCAGGCCTCACGAACACCGGGGAGCTGTTTTTT
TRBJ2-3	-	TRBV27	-	CASSGDSVSTDTQYF	TGTGCCAGCAGCGGGGACTCGGTGAGCACAGATACGCAGTATTTT
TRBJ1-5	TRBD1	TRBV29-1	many	CSVEEVQGDRNSNQPQHF	TGCAGCGTTGAAGAAGTTCAAGGGGACAGAAATAGCAATCAGCCCCAGCATTTT
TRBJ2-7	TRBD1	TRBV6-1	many	CASSEAGTGAYEQYF	TGTGCCAGCAGTGAAGCCGGGACAGGGGCCTACGAGCAGTACTTC
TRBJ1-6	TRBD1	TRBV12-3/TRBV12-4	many	CASSLEGASSPLHF	TGTGCCAGCAGTTTGGAGGGGGCAAGTTCACCCCTCCACTTT
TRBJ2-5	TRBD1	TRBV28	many	CASMNRDRAQETQYF	TGTGCCAGCATGAACCGGGACAGGGCCCAAGAGACCCAGTACTTC
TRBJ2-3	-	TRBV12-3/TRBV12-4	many	CASSPTGRTDTQYF	TGTGCCAGCAGTCCCACCGGACGGACGGATACGCAGTATTTT
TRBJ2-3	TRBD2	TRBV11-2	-	CASSYGTSGSTDTQYF	TGTGCCAGCAGCTACGGGACTAGCGGGAGCACAGATACGCAGTATTTT
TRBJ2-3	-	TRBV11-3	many	CASSPGGSSTDTQYF	TGTGCCAGCAGCCCTGGTGGGTCATCAACAGATACGCAGTATTTT
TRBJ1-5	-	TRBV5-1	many	CASSPRIYQPQHF	TGCGCCAGCAGCCCGCGGATTTATCAGCCCCAGCATTTT
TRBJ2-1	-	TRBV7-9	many	CASLATGYNEQFF	TGTGCCAGCCTGGCCACGGGGTACAATGAGCAGTTCTTC
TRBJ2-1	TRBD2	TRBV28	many	CASSPQSGGWSYNEQFF	TGTGCCAGCAGCCCCCAGTCGGGAGGGTGGTCCTACAATGAGCAGTTCTTC
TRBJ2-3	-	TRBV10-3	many	CAISGGSTDTQYF	TGTGCCATCAGTGGTGGTTCCACAGATACGCAGTATTTT